The 5 T cell receptor beta chains reported below all come from one sample, sequenced in a study of cytomegalovirus exposure and HLA in healthy donors. The PCR ran on 60 Vbeta and 13 Jbeta primers. Data came from immunoSEQ multiplex PCR; TCRdb stores just in-frame clones and leaves some out. This table holds approximately 100,000 clones, 70% to 80% found once. Sample: PBMCs. These receptors all come from a woman between 35 and 50 years old in good health and CMV-seronegative.

The chain joins TRBV7-9 to TRBJ2-3; the match to TRBD1 covers 8 bases. Germline CDR1 reads SEHNR; CDR2 reads FQNEAQ (reference sequence). The CDR3 is made up of 17 amino acids. V lost 1 base and J lost 6; bases outside the gene matches: 12. The CDR3: CASSLVDGGQGSDTQYF. The CDR3 nucleotides read TGTGCCAGCAGCTTAGTAGATGGTGGACAGGGTTCCGATACGCAGTATTTT. The full variable domain, its missing parts supplied by reference TRBV7-9 and TRBJ2-3, is DTGVSQNPRHKITKRGQNVTFRCDPISEHNRLYWYRQTLGQGPEFLTYFQNEAQLEKSRLLSDRFSAERPKGSFSTLEIQRTEQGDSAMYLCASSLVDGGQGSDTQYFGPGTRLTVL.

This clone was counted between two and nine times. CDR3 region: CAISESTENTEAFF. For the CDR3, the DNA is TGTGCCATCAGTGAGTCGACAGAGAACACTGAAGCTTTCTTT. The J gene is TRBJ1-1, the V gene TRBV10-3; possible D gene TRBD1, 5 bases. CDR1 and CDR2 from the germline V gene are ENHRY and SYGVKD. The V and J ends lost 0 bases and 1 base respectively, with 6 bases between them. The CDR3 has 14 residues.

This clone was found once. Given a much more abundant clone one base away, this may be a read error. CDR3 bases: TGTGCCAGTAGTATCCCCACAGGCTCTGGAAACGCCATATATTTT. Its protein product is CASSIPTGSGNAIYF. The chain has TRBV19 and TRBJ1-3, with D possibly matching TRBD1 (5 bases). CDR1 and CDR2 (germline): LNHDA, SQIVND (reference sequence). CDR3 length: 15 residues.

The V call is TRBV19, the J call TRBJ1-2, with 8 bases identical to TRBD1. V lost 5 bases and J lost 3; bases outside the gene matches: 5. Germline assignment: CDR1 LNHDA and CDR2 SQIVND (reference sequence). The CDR3 loop spans 14 amino acids. For the CDR3, the DNA is TGTGCCAGTAGTGCCTCGACAGGGGACTATGGCTACACCTTC. Residues: CASSASTGDYGYTF.

This rearrangement joins TRBV2 to TRBJ1-5, with D unresolved. Germline-derived CDR1 and CDR2 are SNHLY and FYNNEI. Trimming removed 4 bases from V and 4 bases from J, with 14 bases in between. The CDR3 totals 15 residues. Here the CDR3 reads CASSVAAGGNQPQHF. The CDR3 DNA is TGTGCCAGCAGTGTGGCCGCAGGAGGGAATCAGCCCCAGCATTTT. The variable domain in full, with the rest retrieved from reference TRBV2 and TRBJ1-5, is EPEVTQTPSHQVTQMGQEVILRCVPISNHLYFYWYRQILGQKVEFLVSFYNNEISEKSEIFDDQFSVERPDGSNFTLKIRSTKLEDSAMYFCASSVAAGGNQPQHFGDGTRLSIL.